This T cell receptor (beta chain) comes out of a study of spatial heterogeneity in lung cancer. This clonotype was detected a few times. Every individual TCR cDNA molecule carried its own unique molecular identifier, which allowed correction of PCR and sequencing errors. A single record per CDR3 protein comes from TCRdb applying MiXCR to the 5' RACE reads. The sample yields roughly 100,000 distinct CDR3 sequences, around 10% seen once. V shed 2 bases, J shed 5 bases, and the junction held 2 bases outside the gene matches. The CDR3 has 15 amino acids. The germline gives CDR1 LGHDT, CDR2 YNNKEL (reference sequence). Regarding time point: sample taken at primary tumor resection. The sequenced material consisted of unsorted whole RNA from tumor, nontumor lung or frozen PBMC.

The sequences come from PBMCs, collected at surgery. V is TRBV3-1 and J is TRBJ2-1, with 11 positions matching TRBD1. The receptor was isolated from a male donor with early-stage non-small cell lung cancer. For the CDR3, the DNA is TGTGCCAGCAGCCAAACGGACAGGGGGCACAATGAGCAGTTCTTC. Residues: CASSQTDRGHNEQFF.